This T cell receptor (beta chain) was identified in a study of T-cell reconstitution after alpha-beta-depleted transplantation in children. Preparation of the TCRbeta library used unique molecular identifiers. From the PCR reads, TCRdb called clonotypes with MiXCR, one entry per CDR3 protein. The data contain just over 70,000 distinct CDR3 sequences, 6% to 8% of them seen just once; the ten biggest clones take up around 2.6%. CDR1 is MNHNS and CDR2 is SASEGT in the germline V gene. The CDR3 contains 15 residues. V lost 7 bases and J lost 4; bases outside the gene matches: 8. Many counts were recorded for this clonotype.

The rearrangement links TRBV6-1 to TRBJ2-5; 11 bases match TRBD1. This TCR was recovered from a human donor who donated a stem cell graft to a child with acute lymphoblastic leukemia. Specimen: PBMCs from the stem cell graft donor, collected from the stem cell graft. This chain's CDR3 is CASTDGGQGGETQYF. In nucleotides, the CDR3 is TGTGCCAGCACCGATGGGGGACAGGGGGGAGAGACCCAGTACTTC.